This T cell receptor beta chain was captured by sequencing in a study of T cells in Graves' hyperthyroidism and ophthalmopathy. Study conclusions and caveats: Ophthalmopathy was distinguished from stable hyperthyroidism by 13 V-J signatures. The majority of expanded thyroid clonotypes above 0.001 also appeared in blood.

The V gene end was trimmed by 7 bases and the J gene end by 5 bases; junction bases not matched to a gene: 7. CDR3 length equals 15 residues. Germline values: CDR1 MGHDK, CDR2 SYGVNS. This clonotype was seen a handful of times. Its cognate antigen is unknown. Researchers took RNA transcripts and amplified the TCR beta CDR3 regions from them. A set of HTBI primers served as the primers for a first-round RT-PCR of the TCR CDR3. MiXCR, applied by TCRdb to the multiplex PCR reads, yields one record per CDR3 protein. The sample includes under 250,000 distinct CDR3 sequences, about a sixth of them seen just once.

Input material: blood. The source is a woman aged 45-65 years with Graves' hyperthyroidism. The V gene is TRBV25-1, the J gene TRBJ2-3; 12 positions match TRBD2. CDR3 region: CASNRTSGTGDTQYF. The CDR3 DNA reads TGTGCCAGCAATAGGACTAGCGGGACTGGAGATACGCAGTATTTT.